The 5 T cell receptor beta chains given below trace back to one sample, sequenced in a study of blood T cell repertoires in COVID-19. Assay: immunoSEQ multiplex PCR; the TCRdb copy retains only in-frame clones and omits some. Of around 180,000 clones in the sample, around 85% are singletons; the top ten hold 9.8%. The specimen was peripheral blood. The receptor source for this set is a woman of 80 years or more with acute or convalescent COVID-19.

CDR3 in amino acids: CASSFEGGNQPQHF. CDR3 DNA: TGTGCCAGCAGCTTTGAAGGGGGCAATCAGCCCCAGCATTTT. This chain links TRBV5-4 with TRBJ1-5, with D tentatively TRBD1 (5 bases). The V and J ends lost 2 bases and 2 bases respectively, with 8 bases between them. This CDR3 contains 14 residues. Per the germline V gene, CDR1 is SGHNT and CDR2 is YYREEE (reference sequence).

V gene TRBV10-1 combines with J gene TRBJ2-7; tentatively, D is TRBD1 (6 bases). The CDR3 sequence is 15 residues long. Looked up from germline, CDR1 is WNHNN and CDR2 is SYGVQD (reference sequence). V lost 8 bases to trimming and J lost 5 bases, with 22 bases between them. CDR3 loop: CASWTPGHLDDEQYF. The CDR3, as DNA: TGCGCCAGCTGGACCCCGGGACACCTAGACGACGAGCAGTACTTC.

The count of this clone is one. The chain links TRBV9 to TRBJ2-7; 9 nucleotides agree with TRBD1. Germline-derived CDR1 and CDR2 are SGDLS and YYNGEE. The CDR3 totals 15 residues. Trimming took 3 bases from V and 4 from J; bases not matched to a gene: 8. The DNA of the CDR3 is TGTGCCAGCAGCGCAACGGACAGGGGTGGGTACGAGCAGTACTTC. It is translated as CASSATDRGGYEQYF. Complete variable domain (other parts from reference TRBV9 and TRBJ2-7): DSGVTQTPKHLITATGQRVTLRCSPRSGDLSVYWYQQSLDQGLQFLIQYYNGEERAKGNILERFSAQQFPDLHSELNLSSLELGDSALYFCASSATDRGGYEQYFGPGTRLTVT.

The chain recombines TRBV5-1 with TRBJ2-1; 8 nucleotides line up with TRBD2. The CDR3 runs 15 residues. With V trimmed by 0 bases and J by 8 bases, 7 bases remained unmatched. Germline V lookup: CDR1 SGHRS, CDR2 YFSETQ. CDR3 amino acids: CASSLAGGSFDEQFF. DNA for the CDR3: TGCGCCAGCAGCTTGGCGGGGGGGTCCTTTGATGAGCAGTTCTTC.

The chain couples TRBV5-6 to TRBJ1-2; no clear D gene. V lost 2 bases and J lost 7, with 9 bases in between. The V gene's germline CDR1 is SGHDT and CDR2 YYEEEE. The CDR3 totals 12 residues. CDR3 nucleotides: TGTGCCAGCAGCTTCCAGTCTCTTGGCTACACCTTC. Protein product: CASSFQSLGYTF.